The 6 T cell receptor beta chains listed next were all sequenced from one sample in a study of PD-L1 blockade in urothelial cancer. Method: immunoSEQ multiplex PCR; TCRdb's copy keeps in-frame clones and lacks some. The table has around 66,000 clones, roughly 90% seen once. Time point described: peripheral blood 6 weeks after treatment start. Specimen: PBMCs, collected around atezolizumab (anti-PD-L1) treatment. The receptors originated from a man aged 55-75 years with urothelial cancer.

This chain connects TRBV30 to TRBJ2-5, with D perhaps matching TRBD1 (7 bases). V was shortened by 3 bases and J by 2 bases, with 19 bases between the two germline ends. The germline gives CDR1 GTSNPN, CDR2 SVGIG (reference sequence). CDR3 length: 16 residues. CDR3 in DNA: TGTGCCTGGAGGGGGGGACAGTCCCTGGGGCAAGAGACCCAGTACTTC. It specifies CAWRGGQSLGQETQYF.

This clone was recorded at least ten times. The chain carries TRBV4-3 and TRBJ2-7; TRBD2 aligns across 9 bases. The V gene's germline CDR1 is LGHNA and CDR2 YSLEER. Losses at the gene ends were 1 base for V and 6 bases for J; bases not matched to a gene: 7. CDR3 length equals 15 residues. CDR3 in amino acids: CASSQGVAGAPEQYF. The DNA of the CDR3 is TGCGCCAGCAGCCAAGGTGTAGCGGGAGCCCCCGAGCAGTACTTC.

This clone was seen only a few times. The chain couples TRBV7-3 to TRBJ2-2; the D is unclear. Trimming removed 5 bases from V and 2 bases from J, with 12 bases in between. Germline V gene lookup returns CDR1 SGHTA and CDR2 FQGTGA. The CDR3 sequence is 15 residues long. CDR3 in DNA: TGTGCCAGCAGCCTGTCCCCGAGTAACACCGGGGAGCTGTTTTTT. This gives the protein CASSLSPSNTGELFF.

The rearrangement joins TRBV7-3 to TRBJ2-1; 13 positions agree with TRBD2. With 4 bases clipped from V and 0 bases from J, the junction kept 9 bases outside the gene matches. The germline V gene has CDR1 SGHTA and CDR2 FQGTGA. The length of the CDR3 is 19 residues. The CDR3 sequence is CASSSRTSGGHPSYNEQFF. The CDR3 nucleotides read TGTGCCAGCAGCTCAAGGACTAGCGGGGGTCATCCCTCCTACAATGAGCAGTTCTTC.

The V gene is TRBV4-1, the J gene TRBJ1-5; no clear D. The CDR3 length is 19 residues. The germline CDR1 and CDR2 sequences are MGHRA and YSYEKL. Trimming took off 1 base at V and 1 base at J, with 20 bases between the two ends. CDR3 region: CASSQASRSYGGSNQPQHF. CDR3 nucleotide sequence: TGCGCCAGCAGCCAAGCGAGTAGGTCGTACGGAGGGAGCAATCAGCCCCAGCATTTT.

The chain couples TRBV27 to TRBJ1-6, with TRBD1 as a possible D gene (5 bases). Germline values: CDR1 MNHEY, CDR2 SMNVEV (reference sequence). The CDR3 has 18 amino acids. Trimming shortened V by 3 bases and J by 5 bases, and 20 bases separated the two germline ends. CDR3 sequence: CASSFSAPWGPDNSPLHF. CDR3 coding DNA: TGTGCCAGCAGTTTTTCGGCCCCCTGGGGCCCAGATAATTCACCCCTCCACTTT.